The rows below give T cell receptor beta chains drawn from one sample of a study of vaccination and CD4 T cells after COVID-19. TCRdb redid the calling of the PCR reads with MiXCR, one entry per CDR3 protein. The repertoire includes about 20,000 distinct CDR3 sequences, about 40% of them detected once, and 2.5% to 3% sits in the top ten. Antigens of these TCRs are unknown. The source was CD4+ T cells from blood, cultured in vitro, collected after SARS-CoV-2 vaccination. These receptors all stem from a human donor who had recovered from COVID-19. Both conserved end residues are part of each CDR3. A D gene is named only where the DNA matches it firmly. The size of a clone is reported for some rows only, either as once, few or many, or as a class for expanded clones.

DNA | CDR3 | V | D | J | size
TGCAGTGCTCTCTGGGGTGGCGAGCAGTACTTC | CSALWGGEQYF | TRBV20-1 | - | TRBJ2-7 | -
TGCGCGGGACTAGAACACAATGAGCAGTTCTTC | CAGLEHNEQFF | TRBV20-1 | TRBD2 | TRBJ2-1 | -
TGTGCCAGTATGGACCCGGCCAACTATGGCTACACCTTC | CASMDPANYGYTF | TRBV28 | - | TRBJ1-2 | -
TGTGCCAGCAGCTTAACCCCGGGTGGTGGGACTGAAGCTTTCTTT | CASSLTPGGGTEAFF | TRBV7-3 | - | TRBJ1-1 | -
TGTGCCAGCAGTGACCGGGCCCCCCCATATACGCAGTATTTT | CASSDRAPPYTQYF | TRBV6-1 | - | TRBJ2-3 | -
TGTGCCAGCAGCTTAGAGCCCCTAGGCCAAAATGAGCAGTTCTTC | CASSLEPLGQNEQFF | TRBV7-2 | - | TRBJ2-1 | -
TGCAGTGCTACGGGAAAGGTCTATGGCTACACCTTC | CSATGKVYGYTF | TRBV20-1 | - | TRBJ1-2 | few
TGTGCCAGCAGTTTGAGGGAGGGGAATCAGCCCCAGCATTTT | CASSLREGNQPQHF | TRBV27 | - | TRBJ1-5 | -
TGTGCCTCCCGCGCTGGGCTAGCGGGAGGAAACATTCAGTACTTC | CASRAGLAGGNIQYF | TRBV28 | TRBD2 | TRBJ2-4 | -
TGTGCCAGCAGCAATATAGGCGCAAACTACGAGCAGTACTTC | CASSNIGANYEQYF | TRBV28 | - | TRBJ2-7 | few
TGTGCCAGTACCCGATTCGCATCGAACACTGAAGCTTTCTTT | CASTRFASNTEAFF | TRBV19 | - | TRBJ1-1 | few
TGTGCCAGTAGTCTACAGGGAATGAACACTGAAGCTTTCTTT | CASSLQGMNTEAFF | TRBV19 | - | TRBJ1-1 | few
TGCAGTGCGGATGGGTCTACACGGGGGATGGGAACTGAAGCTTTCTTT | CSADGSTRGMGTEAFF | TRBV20-1 | - | TRBJ1-1 | few
TGCAGTGCTAGCGCTTATGAGGGCCCGGGACAGGGCTCCTACGAGCAGTACTTC | CSASAYEGPGQGSYEQYF | TRBV20-1 | TRBD1 | TRBJ2-7 | -
TGTGCCAGCAGTTCCGACAGGGGTTTCAATCAGCCCCAGCATTTT | CASSSDRGFNQPQHF | TRBV27 | TRBD1 | TRBJ1-5 | few
TGTGCCAGCAGTGAAACGTGGGCAGCCGAAGCTTTCTTT | CASSETWAAEAFF | TRBV6-1 | - | TRBJ1-1 | -
TGTGCCAGCAGCTTGTTCGGAGGGATGAACACTGAAGCTTTCTTT | CASSLFGGMNTEAFF | TRBV7-6 | - | TRBJ1-1 | -
TGTGCCAGCAGCTTGGTTCTAGCGGGAGGGCCGAATGAGCAGTTCTTC | CASSLVLAGGPNEQFF | TRBV5-5 | TRBD2 | TRBJ2-1 | -
TGTGCCAGCAGTTCCCCAGGGACAGGGTTACAAGAGACCCAGTACTTC | CASSSPGTGLQETQYF | TRBV6-2/TRBV6-3 | TRBD1 | TRBJ2-5 | -
TGCAGTGCGAAGCGGGGGGGCCCCGATACGCAGTATTTT | CSAKRGGPDTQYF | TRBV20-1 | TRBD2 | TRBJ2-3 | few
TGTGCCAGCAGCTTAGCCCTAGCAGTAGAGACCCAGTACTTC | CASSLALAVETQYF | TRBV7-2 | - | TRBJ2-5 | -
TGTGCCAGCAGCTTACCGGGACTAGCCTACGAGCAGTACTTC | CASSLPGLAYEQYF | TRBV7-8 | TRBD2 | TRBJ2-7 | few
TGTGCCAGCAGCTTAGCGGGGGGTGAAAAACTGTTTTTT | CASSLAGGEKLFF | TRBV7-9 | - | TRBJ1-4 | few
TGTGCCACCAGTGATCGCGGGGGTCGCTACAATGAGCAGTTCTTC | CATSDRGGRYNEQFF | TRBV24-1 | TRBD2 | TRBJ2-1 | -
TGTGCCAGCAGCGTGGACGGGACAAACTATGGCTACACCTTC | CASSVDGTNYGYTF | TRBV9 | - | TRBJ1-2 | -
TGTGCCAGCAGACCACCGGGGGCAAGTGAAGCTTTCTTT | CASRPPGASEAFF | TRBV27 | - | TRBJ1-1 | -
TGTGCCAGCAGCCCCGGGGCAATGAACACTGAAGCTTTCTTT | CASSPGAMNTEAFF | TRBV7-9 | - | TRBJ1-1 | -
TGTGCCAGCAGCTCCCGGACAGGGCGGAATTCACCCCTCCACTTT | CASSSRTGRNSPLHF | TRBV7-2 | TRBD1 | TRBJ1-6 | few
TGTGCCAGCAGGGGGACAGGGTATGGGTACGAGCAGTACTTC | CASRGTGYGYEQYF | TRBV7-2 | TRBD1 | TRBJ2-7 | -
TGCGCCAGCAGCCCAGCAGGTACCACAGATACGCAGTATTTT | CASSPAGTTDTQYF | TRBV4-3 | - | TRBJ2-3 | -
TGTGCCAGCAGTTACTCGGGGTGGGGGGCACCTGGGGCCAACGTCCTGACTTTC | CASSYSGWGAPGANVLTF | TRBV6-5 | - | TRBJ2-6 | few
TGCAGTGCAAGGAACAGGATCATCTCTGGAAACACCATATATTTT | CSARNRIISGNTIYF | TRBV20-1 | - | TRBJ1-3 | -
TGTGCCAGCAGTTTCGGAGTTCAGCCCCAGCATTTT | CASSFGVQPQHF | TRBV12-3/TRBV12-4 | - | TRBJ1-5 | -
TGTGCCAGCAGCTTAGGACAGAGGGCCCAGCATTTT | CASSLGQRAQHF | TRBV7-8 | - | TRBJ1-5 | -
TGTGCCAGTAGTCGCGCCGTAGGTGGGGGTTACGAGCAGTACTTC | CASSRAVGGGYEQYF | TRBV19 | - | TRBJ2-7 | few
TGCAGTGCTAGAGGGTCCTTGGAAGAGACCCAGTACTTC | CSARGSLEETQYF | TRBV20-1 | - | TRBJ2-5 | -
TGTGCCAGCAGCTTAGCTGCCAGGGGTGGCTACACCTTC | CASSLAARGGYTF | TRBV11-1 | - | TRBJ1-2 | -
TGTGCCAGCAGTGACAGACAGGGGCTCACTGAAGCTTTCTTT | CASSDRQGLTEAFF | TRBV25-1 | TRBD1 | TRBJ1-1 | -
TGTGCCTCACGGAGAGGGGCAACCCCCTCCTACGAGCAGTACTTC | CASRRGATPSYEQYF | TRBV18 | - | TRBJ2-7 | -
TGTGCCAGCAGCTTGGCCTCAATCACCTACGAGCAGTACTTC | CASSLASITYEQYF | TRBV11-3 | - | TRBJ2-7 | few
TGTGCCAGCAGTCAGGGACAGGGTAATTCACCCCTCCACTTT | CASSQGQGNSPLHF | TRBV6-1 | TRBD1 | TRBJ1-6 | -
TGTGCCACCAGCAGAGCAAGTAACAGGGGGCGGATTTTGGGCACTGAAGCTTTCTTT | CATSRASNRGRILGTEAFF | TRBV15 | TRBD1 | TRBJ1-1 | -
TGTGCCAGCAGCTTAGAGGGAATTGATTCACCCCTCCACTTT | CASSLEGIDSPLHF | TRBV7-2 | - | TRBJ1-6 | -
TGTGCCAGCACCCCGACAGGGGCGAGCAATCAGCCCCAGCATTTT | CASTPTGASNQPQHF | TRBV6-1 | TRBD1 | TRBJ1-5 | few
TGTGCCAGTAGTTCCCAGGGGGCAGCTAGCTACACCTTC | CASSSQGAASYTF | TRBV19 | TRBD1 | TRBJ1-2 | -
TGTGCCAGCAGGAGCCATTCGATGGGACAAGAGACCCAGTACTTC | CASRSHSMGQETQYF | TRBV28 | - | TRBJ2-5 | -
TGTGCCAGCAACACAGATACGCAGTATTTT | CASNTDTQYF | TRBV27 | - | TRBJ2-3 | -
TGTGCCAGCGGGGACAGCGTTCCCCTCCACTTT | CASGDSVPLHF | TRBV6-2/TRBV6-3 | TRBD1 | TRBJ1-6 | once
TGTGCCAGCAGTGATCAGGGTAGGGGTGGCTACACCTTC | CASSDQGRGGYTF | TRBV6-4 | - | TRBJ1-2 | few
TGTGCCAGTACCACAGGATACTATGGCTACACCTTC | CASTTGYYGYTF | TRBV6-1 | - | TRBJ1-2 | few
TGTGCCAGCAGTTATAGGGGGGCCGGAGAGACCCAGTACTTC | CASSYRGAGETQYF | TRBV6-2/TRBV6-3 | - | TRBJ2-5 | few
TGTGCCTGGAGGGAACAGGGTTATGGCTACACCTTC | CAWREQGYGYTF | TRBV30 | - | TRBJ1-2 | -
TGTGCCAGCAGCTGGGACACACACTATGGCTACACCTTC | CASSWDTHYGYTF | TRBV6-2/TRBV6-3 | - | TRBJ1-2 | -
TGCAGCGCTGGGACAGGGTTAGAGACCCAGTACTTC | CSAGTGLETQYF | TRBV29-1 | TRBD1 | TRBJ2-5 | -
TGCAGCCGGGGGACTTTAGCTAACTATGGCTACACCTTC | CSRGTLANYGYTF | TRBV20-1 | - | TRBJ1-2 | few
TGTGCCAGCAGCGAATATATGAACACTGAAGCTTTCTTT | CASSEYMNTEAFF | TRBV11-2 | - | TRBJ1-1 | -
TGTGCCAGCAGCTCCCGGGGACAGGGTGTTGCTGGCTACACCTTC | CASSSRGQGVAGYTF | TRBV7-8 | TRBD1 | TRBJ1-2 | -